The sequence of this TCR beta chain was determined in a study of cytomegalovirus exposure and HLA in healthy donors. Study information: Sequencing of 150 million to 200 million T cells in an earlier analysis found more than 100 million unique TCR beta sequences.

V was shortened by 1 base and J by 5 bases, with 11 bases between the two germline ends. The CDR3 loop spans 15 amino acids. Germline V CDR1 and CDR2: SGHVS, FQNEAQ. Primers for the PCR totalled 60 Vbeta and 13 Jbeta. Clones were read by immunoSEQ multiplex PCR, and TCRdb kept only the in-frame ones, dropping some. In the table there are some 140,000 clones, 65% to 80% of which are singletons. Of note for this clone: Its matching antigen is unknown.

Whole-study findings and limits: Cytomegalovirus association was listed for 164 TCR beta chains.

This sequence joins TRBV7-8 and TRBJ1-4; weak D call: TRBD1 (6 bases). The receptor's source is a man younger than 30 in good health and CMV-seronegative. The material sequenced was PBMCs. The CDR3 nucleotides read TGTGCCAGCAGCTTAGAGGACCAGGGGAATGAAAAACTGTTTTTT. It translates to CASSLEDQGNEKLFF.